The 29 T cell receptor beta chains given below trace back to one sample, sequenced in a study of CXCR3-negative and CXCR3-positive naive CD8 T cells. Points from the study as a whole: When CXCR3-positive naive cells were set against CXCR3-negative naive cells, the former had more hydrophobic TRB CDR3s.

No antigen has been assigned to these receptors. The libraries of TRB cDNA were constructed through 5' RACE using UMI labels. TCRdb re-called the 5' RACE reads; one entry per CDR3 protein, DNA not given. The listing contains roughly 130,000 distinct CDR3 sequences. Specimen: naive CXCR3+ CD8+ T cells from blood. Sample subset: CD45RO-CCR7+CD27+CD95- naive CD8+ T cells expressing CXCR3 (TNR3+). All receptors come from a human donor in good health. Some clones in this sample may be carry-over from other donors' samples.

This sequence joins TRBV19 and TRBJ2-1; TCRdb returns TRBD2, unconfirmable since there is no DNA. Germline V gene lookup returns CDR1 LNHDA and CDR2 SQIVND (reference sequence). This CDR3 contains 16 residues. CDR3 protein: CASSTVGIGSYNEQFF.

The chain joins TRBV29-1 to TRBJ2-2. CDR3 size: 14 residues. The germline V gene encodes CDR1 SQVTM and CDR2 ANQGSEA. The CDR3 loop reads CSVDEGLNTGELFF.

The V gene is TRBV7-3, the J gene TRBJ2-3; the D call of TRBD1 rests on TCRdb alone, since no DNA is present to check it. CDR3 length equals 15 residues. Germline CDR1 is SGHTA and CDR2 is FQGTGA. CDR3 amino acids: CASSLAGGSTDTQYF.

The genes are TRBV20-1 and TRBJ2-3. Germline V gene sequence: CDR1 DFQATT, CDR2 SNEGSKA (reference sequence). The CDR3 consists of 15 residues. CDR3 region: CSARDRHEAADTQYF.

The chain has TRBV5-1 and TRBJ2-7; TCRdb indicates TRBD1, and absent DNA this call remains unverified. Germline V gene data show CDR1 as SGHRS and CDR2 as YFSETQ. This CDR3 is built from 14 residues. CDR3 sequence reads: CASSPSNRAYEQYF.

This chain uses TRBV5-1 with TRBJ2-5; TCRdb indicates TRBD1, and absent DNA this call remains unverified. The CDR3 contains 14 residues. Germline-derived CDR1 and CDR2 are SGHRS and YFSETQ. CDR3 residues: CASSLGTLQETQYF. Based on the CDR3 plus reference TRBV5-1 and TRBJ2-5, the full variable domain is KAGVTQTPRYLIKTRGQQVTLSCSPISGHRSVSWYQQTPGQGLQFLFEYFSETQRNKGNFPGRFSGRQFSNSRSEMNVSTLELGDSALYLCASSLGTLQETQYFGPGTRLLVL.

The J gene is TRBJ2-1, the V gene TRBV6-4; TCRdb returns TRBD2, unconfirmable since there is no DNA. Per the germline V gene, CDR1 is MRHNA and CDR2 is SNTAGT. This CDR3 is built from 20 residues. The CDR3 here is CASSGNRGLAGDFKNNEQFF.

The CDR3 loop reads CASSMGRSYEQYF. The chain recombines TRBV19 with TRBJ2-7. CDR3 length equals 13 residues. Germline-derived CDR1 and CDR2 are LNHDA and SQIVND (reference sequence).

V usage is TRBV20-1 and J usage is TRBJ2-1; with no DNA, the TCRdb D assignment of TRBD2 cannot be verified. Germline V lookup: CDR1 DFQATT, CDR2 SNEGSKA (reference sequence). The CDR3 consists of 12 residues. The CDR3 reads CSARGSGLEQFF.

The CDR3 protein is CASSQGALGTEAFF. The V and J genes are TRBV19 and TRBJ1-1; the D call from TCRdb, TRBD1, cannot be confirmed without DNA. The germline V gene has CDR1 LNHDA and CDR2 SQIVND (reference sequence). CDR3 size: 14 residues.

This sequence joins TRBV5-1 and TRBJ1-1. The CDR3 is 14 amino acids. CDR1 is SGHRS and CDR2 is YFSETQ in the germline V gene. This CDR3 is CASSLAIGQDEAFF.

This chain connects TRBV20-1 to TRBJ2-7. This CDR3 contains 15 residues. The germline V gene has CDR1 DFQATT and CDR2 SNEGSKA (reference sequence). CDR3 in amino acids: CSARDPTSGVYEQYF.

This chain links TRBV6-5 with TRBJ2-3; TCRdb's D call of TRBD1 is untestable without DNA. The germline gives CDR1 MNHEY, CDR2 SVGAGI. The CDR3 is made up of 15 amino acids. CDR3 sequence reads: CASSPRDRVFDTQYF.

The chain has TRBV7-8 and TRBJ1-5; TCRdb lists TRBD1, though no DNA is available to test this call. CDR3 size: 15 residues. Germline V gives CDR1 SGHVS, CDR2 FQNEAQ. CDR3 amino acids: CASRRGYNSNQPQHF.

The chain carries TRBV7-9 and TRBJ2-1; the TCRdb D gene call, TRBD2, has no DNA to confirm it. This CDR3 has 16 residues. Germline V lookup: CDR1 SEHNR, CDR2 FQNEAQ (reference sequence). This CDR3 is CASTSLDPAESAEQFF.

This sequence joins TRBV21-1 and TRBJ1-3. TRBV21-1 has pseudogene status. This CDR3 is 15 amino acids long. CDR3 amino acids: CASSKGPMGGNTIYF.

The CDR3 is CASSQDGTEYF. The V gene is TRBV14, the J gene TRBJ2-7; TCRdb calls TRBD1, which cannot be checked without DNA. CDR3 length: 11 amino acids. Germline-derived CDR1 and CDR2 are SGHDN and FVKESK. The full variable domain, rest sourced from reference TRBV14 and TRBJ2-7, is EAGVTQFPSHSVIEKGQTVTLRCDPISGHDNLYWYRRVMGKEIKFLLHFVKESKQDESGMPNNRFLAERTGGTYSTLKVQPAELEDSGVYFCASSQDGTEYFGPGTRLTVT.

This rearrangement joins TRBV13 to TRBJ1-2. The germline V gene has CDR1 PRHDT and CDR2 FYEKMQ (reference sequence). The CDR3 is 14 residues long. CDR3: CASGLADSNYGYTF.

This chain connects TRBV12-3 or TRBV12-4 to TRBJ2-7; TCRdb's assignment of TRBD1 cannot be checked, as there is no DNA. The CDR3 extends over 14 amino acids. The CDR3 loop is CASSLPGSTYEQYF.

The chain uses TRBV5-6 and TRBJ2-1; lacking DNA, the TRBD2 call made by TCRdb goes unchecked. CDR3 length: 13 residues. Germline V gene data show CDR1 as SGHDT and CDR2 as YYEEEE. CDR3 in amino acids: CASSSQGSGEQFF.

The rearrangement uses TRBV4-1 and TRBJ2-3; absent DNA, TCRdb's TRBD2 call cannot be checked. CDR3 length equals 15 residues. Germline-derived CDR1 and CDR2 are MGHRA and YSYEKL. This CDR3 is CASSRTSGTTDTQYF.

Here the CDR3 reads CASSYLKGGELFF. The V gene is TRBV6-5, the J gene TRBJ2-2. Germline V gives CDR1 MNHEY, CDR2 SVGAGI. The CDR3 extends over 13 amino acids.

V gene TRBV4-2 combines with J gene TRBJ2-1; TCRdb calls TRBD2, which cannot be checked without DNA. This CDR3 region has 18 residues. CDR1 is LGHNA, CDR2 YNFKEQ, per germline. CDR3 in amino acids: CASSQFAGTSTADNEQFF.

The chain couples TRBV14 to TRBJ2-1. CDR3 length: 14 residues. Germline values: CDR1 SGHDN, CDR2 FVKESK. CDR3 region: CASSQDFVVGEQFF.

The rearrangement joins TRBV12-3 or TRBV12-4 to TRBJ2-7; TCRdb selects TRBD2, and the lack of DNA leaves this call unchecked. CDR3 length equals 14 residues. The CDR3 region is CASGGVRHTYEQYF.

The CDR3 sequence: CASSGGTSTYEQYF. The genes are TRBV9 and TRBJ2-7; TCRdb's D call, TRBD1, is unchecked because there is no DNA. Germline V gene sequence: CDR1 SGDLS, CDR2 YYNGEE. The CDR3 consists of 14 residues.

The chain carries TRBV29-1 and TRBJ2-5. Germline values: CDR1 SQVTM, CDR2 ANQGSEA. The CDR3 contains 12 residues. The CDR3 loop is CSVVQRWETQYF.

The CDR3 here is CASSEYGGNTEAFF. The J gene is TRBJ1-1, the V gene TRBV25-1; TCRdb returns TRBD1, unconfirmable since there is no DNA. Looked up from germline, CDR1 is MGHDK and CDR2 is SYGVNS. There are 14 residues in the CDR3. Looking up the rest from reference TRBV25-1 and TRBJ1-1 gives the full variable domain: EADIYQTPRYLVIGTGKKITLECSQTMGHDKMYWYQQDPGMELHLIHYSYGVNSTEKGDLSSESTVSRIRTEHFPLTLESARPSHTSQYLCASSEYGGNTEAFFGQGTRLTVV.

The chain carries TRBV19 and TRBJ2-1. The germline V gene has CDR1 LNHDA and CDR2 SQIVND (reference sequence). This CDR3 spans 15 amino acids. CDR3 residues: CASSILGDAYNEQFF.